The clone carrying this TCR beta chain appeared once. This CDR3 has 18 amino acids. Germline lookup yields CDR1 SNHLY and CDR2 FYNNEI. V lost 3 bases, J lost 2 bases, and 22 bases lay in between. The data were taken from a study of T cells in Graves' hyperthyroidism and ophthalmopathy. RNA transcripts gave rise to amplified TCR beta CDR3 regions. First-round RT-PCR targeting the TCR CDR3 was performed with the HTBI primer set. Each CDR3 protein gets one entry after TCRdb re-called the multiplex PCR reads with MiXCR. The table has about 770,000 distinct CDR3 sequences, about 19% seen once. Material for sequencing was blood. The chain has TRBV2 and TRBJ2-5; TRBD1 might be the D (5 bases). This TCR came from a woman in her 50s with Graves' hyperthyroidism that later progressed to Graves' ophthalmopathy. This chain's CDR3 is CASSDGLSNVGHQETQYF. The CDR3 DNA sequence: TGTGCCAGCAGTGACGGCCTTTCCAACGTAGGACATCAAGAGACCCAGTACTTC.